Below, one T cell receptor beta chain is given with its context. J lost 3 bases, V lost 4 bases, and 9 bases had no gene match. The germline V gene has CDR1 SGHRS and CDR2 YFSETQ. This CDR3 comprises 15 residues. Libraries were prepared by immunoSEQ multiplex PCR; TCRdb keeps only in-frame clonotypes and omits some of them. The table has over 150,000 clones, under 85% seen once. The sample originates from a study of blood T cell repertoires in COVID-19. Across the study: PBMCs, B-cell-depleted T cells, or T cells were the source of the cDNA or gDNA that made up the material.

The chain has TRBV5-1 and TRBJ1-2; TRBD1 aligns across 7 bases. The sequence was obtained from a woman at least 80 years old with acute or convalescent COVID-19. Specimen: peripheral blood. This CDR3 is CASSTTGNVDYGYTF. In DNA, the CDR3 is TGCGCCAGCAGCACGACAGGGAACGTTGACTATGGCTACACCTTC.